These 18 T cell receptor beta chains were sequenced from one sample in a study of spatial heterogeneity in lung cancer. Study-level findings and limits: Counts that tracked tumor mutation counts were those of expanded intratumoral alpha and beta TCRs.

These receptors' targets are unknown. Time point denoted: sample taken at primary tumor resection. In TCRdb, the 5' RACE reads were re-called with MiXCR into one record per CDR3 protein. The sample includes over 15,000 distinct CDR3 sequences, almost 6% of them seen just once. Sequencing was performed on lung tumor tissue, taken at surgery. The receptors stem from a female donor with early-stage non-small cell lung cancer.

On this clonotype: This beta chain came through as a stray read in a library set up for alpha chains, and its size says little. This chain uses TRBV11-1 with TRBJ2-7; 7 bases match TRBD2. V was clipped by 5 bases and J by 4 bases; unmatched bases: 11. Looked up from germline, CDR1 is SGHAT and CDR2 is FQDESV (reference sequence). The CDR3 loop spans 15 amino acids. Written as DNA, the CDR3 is TGTGCCAGCAGCAAGTCAGCGGGAAGATTGTACGAGCAGTACTTC. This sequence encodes CASSKSAGRLYEQYF.

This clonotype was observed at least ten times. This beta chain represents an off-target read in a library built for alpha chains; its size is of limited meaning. CDR3 residues: CASSSRSQGTGRSNGYTF. CDR3 nucleotide sequence: TGTGCCAGCAGTTCCCGATCCCAGGGGACAGGGAGAAGCAATGGCTACACCTTC. The chain uses TRBV27 and TRBJ1-2, with 9 bases aligning to TRBD1. V was pared by 4 bases and J by 6 bases, with 18 bases of the junction left unmatched. The length of the CDR3 is 18 residues. Germline V lookup: CDR1 MNHEY, CDR2 SMNVEV (reference sequence).

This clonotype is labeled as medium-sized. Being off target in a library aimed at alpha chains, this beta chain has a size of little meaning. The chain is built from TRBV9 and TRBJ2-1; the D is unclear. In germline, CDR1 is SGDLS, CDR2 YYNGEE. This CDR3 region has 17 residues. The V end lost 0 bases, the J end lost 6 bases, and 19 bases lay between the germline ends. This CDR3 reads CASSVGSLGGLINEQFF. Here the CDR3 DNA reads TGTGCCAGCAGCGTAGGATCTCTGGGCGGTTTAATCAATGAGCAGTTCTTC.

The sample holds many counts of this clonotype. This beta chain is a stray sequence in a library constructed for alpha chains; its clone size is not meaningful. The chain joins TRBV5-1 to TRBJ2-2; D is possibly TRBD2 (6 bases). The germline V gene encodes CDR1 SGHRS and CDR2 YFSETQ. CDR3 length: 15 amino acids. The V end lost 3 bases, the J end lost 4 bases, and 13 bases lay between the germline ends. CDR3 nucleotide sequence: TGCGCCAGCAGCTCTGGCGGGGCTCGCACCGGGGAGCTGTTTTTT. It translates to CASSSGGARTGELFF.

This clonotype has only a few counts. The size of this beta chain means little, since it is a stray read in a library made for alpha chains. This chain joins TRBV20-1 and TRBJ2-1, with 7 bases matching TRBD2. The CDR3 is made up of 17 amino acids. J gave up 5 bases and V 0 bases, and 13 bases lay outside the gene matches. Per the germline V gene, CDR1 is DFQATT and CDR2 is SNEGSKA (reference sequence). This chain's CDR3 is CSARDKGAGTLDNEQFF. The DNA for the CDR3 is TGCAGTGCTAGAGATAAGGGAGCGGGAACTTTGGACAATGAGCAGTTCTTC.

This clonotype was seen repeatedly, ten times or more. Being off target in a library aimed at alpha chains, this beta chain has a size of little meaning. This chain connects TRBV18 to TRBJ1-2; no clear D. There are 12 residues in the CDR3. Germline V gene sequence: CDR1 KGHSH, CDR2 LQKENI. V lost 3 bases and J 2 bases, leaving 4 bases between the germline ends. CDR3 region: CASSPGNYGYTF. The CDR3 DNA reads TGTGCCAGCTCACCCGGAAACTATGGCTACACCTTC.

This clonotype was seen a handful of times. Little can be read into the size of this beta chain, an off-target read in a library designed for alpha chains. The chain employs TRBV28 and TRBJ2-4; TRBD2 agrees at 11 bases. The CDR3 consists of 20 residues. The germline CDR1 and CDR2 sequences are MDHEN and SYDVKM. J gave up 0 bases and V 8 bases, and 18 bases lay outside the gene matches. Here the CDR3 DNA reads TGTGCCAGCGCATCCCCTCCCCCGGGACTAGCGGAGCTAGCCAAAAACATTCAGTACTTC. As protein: CASASPPPGLAELAKNIQYF.

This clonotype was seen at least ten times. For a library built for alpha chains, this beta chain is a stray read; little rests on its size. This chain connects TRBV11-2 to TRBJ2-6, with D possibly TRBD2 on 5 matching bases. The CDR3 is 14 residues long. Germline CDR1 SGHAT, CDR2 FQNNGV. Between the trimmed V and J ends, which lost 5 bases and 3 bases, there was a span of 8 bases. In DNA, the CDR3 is TGTGCCAGCAGCCCCGGGGTTGGGGCCAACGTCCTGACTTTC. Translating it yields CASSPGVGANVLTF. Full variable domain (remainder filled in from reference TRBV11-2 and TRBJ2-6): EAGVAQSPRYKIIEKRQSVAFWCNPISGHATLYWYQQILGQGPKLLIQFQNNGVVDDSQLPKDRFSAERLKGVDSTLKIQPAKLEDSAVYLCASSPGVGANVLTFGAGSRLTVL.

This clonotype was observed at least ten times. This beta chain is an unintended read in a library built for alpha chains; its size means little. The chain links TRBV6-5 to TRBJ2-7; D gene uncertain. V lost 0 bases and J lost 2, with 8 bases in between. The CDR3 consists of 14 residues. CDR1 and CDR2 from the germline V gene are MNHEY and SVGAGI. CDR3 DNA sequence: TGTGCCAGCAGTTACTCATTAGCAACCTACGAGCAGTACTTC. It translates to CASSYSLATYEQYF.

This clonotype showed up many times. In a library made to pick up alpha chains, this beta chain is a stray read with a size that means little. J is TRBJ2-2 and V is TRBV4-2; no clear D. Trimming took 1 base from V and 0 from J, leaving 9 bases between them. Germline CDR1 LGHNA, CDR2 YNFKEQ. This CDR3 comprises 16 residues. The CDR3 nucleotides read TGTGCCAGCAGCCAAGGAGCGTACTCGAACACCGGGGAGCTGTTTTTT. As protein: CASSQGAYSNTGELFF.

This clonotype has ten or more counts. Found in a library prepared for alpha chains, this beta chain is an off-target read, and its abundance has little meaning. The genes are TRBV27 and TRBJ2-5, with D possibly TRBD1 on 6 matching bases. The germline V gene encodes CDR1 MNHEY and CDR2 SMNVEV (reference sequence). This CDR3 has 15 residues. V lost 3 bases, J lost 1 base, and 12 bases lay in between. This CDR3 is CASSFLGAGQETQYF. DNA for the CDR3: TGTGCCAGCAGTTTCTTGGGGGCCGGCCAAGAGACCCAGTACTTC.

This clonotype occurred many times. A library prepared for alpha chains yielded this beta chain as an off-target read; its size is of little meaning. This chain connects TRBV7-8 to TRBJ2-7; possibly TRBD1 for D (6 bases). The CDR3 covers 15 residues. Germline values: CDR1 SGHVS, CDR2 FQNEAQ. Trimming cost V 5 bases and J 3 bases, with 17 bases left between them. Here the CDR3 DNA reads TGTGCCAGCAGCCCCCGGAATCGGGACAACTACGAGCAGTACTTC. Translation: CASSPRNRDNYEQYF.

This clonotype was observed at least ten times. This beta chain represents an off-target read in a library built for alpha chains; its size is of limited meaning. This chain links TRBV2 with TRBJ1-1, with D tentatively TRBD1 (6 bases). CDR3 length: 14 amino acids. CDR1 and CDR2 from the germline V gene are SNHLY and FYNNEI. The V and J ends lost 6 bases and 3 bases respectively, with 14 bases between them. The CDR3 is CASSRMTGYTEAFF. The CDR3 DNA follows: TGTGCCAGCAGCCGCATGACAGGTTACACTGAAGCTTTCTTT.

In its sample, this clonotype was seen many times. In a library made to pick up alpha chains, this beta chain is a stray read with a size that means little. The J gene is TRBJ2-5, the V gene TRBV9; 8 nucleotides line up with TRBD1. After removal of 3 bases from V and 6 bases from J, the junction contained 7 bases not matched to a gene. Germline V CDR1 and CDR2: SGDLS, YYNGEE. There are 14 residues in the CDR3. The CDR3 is CASSGGWDRKTQYF. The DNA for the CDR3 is TGTGCCAGCAGCGGCGGGTGGGACAGGAAGACCCAGTACTTC.

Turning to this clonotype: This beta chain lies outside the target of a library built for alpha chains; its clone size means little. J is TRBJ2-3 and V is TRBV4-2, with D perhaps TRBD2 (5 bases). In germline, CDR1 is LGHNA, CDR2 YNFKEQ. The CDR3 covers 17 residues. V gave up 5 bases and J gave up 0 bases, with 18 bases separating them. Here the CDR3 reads CASSENGAGLSTDTQYF. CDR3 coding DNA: TGTGCCAGCAGCGAAAACGGCGCGGGTCTTAGCACAGATACGCAGTATTTT.

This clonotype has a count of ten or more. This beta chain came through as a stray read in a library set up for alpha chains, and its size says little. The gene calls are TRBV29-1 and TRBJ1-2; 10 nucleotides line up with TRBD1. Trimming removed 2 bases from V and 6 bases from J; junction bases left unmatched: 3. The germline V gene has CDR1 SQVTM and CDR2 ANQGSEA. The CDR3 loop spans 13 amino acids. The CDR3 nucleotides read TGCAGCGTTGAAAGGGGACAGGGGCATGGCTACACCTTC. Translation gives CSVERGQGHGYTF.

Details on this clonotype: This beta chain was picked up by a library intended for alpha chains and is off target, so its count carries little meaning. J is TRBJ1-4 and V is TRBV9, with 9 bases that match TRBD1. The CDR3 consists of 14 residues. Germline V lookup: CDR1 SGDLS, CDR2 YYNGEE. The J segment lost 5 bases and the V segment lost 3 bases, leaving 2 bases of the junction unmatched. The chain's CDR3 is CASSEGTGNEKLFF. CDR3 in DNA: TGTGCCAGCAGCGAAGGGACAGGGAATGAAAAACTGTTTTTT.

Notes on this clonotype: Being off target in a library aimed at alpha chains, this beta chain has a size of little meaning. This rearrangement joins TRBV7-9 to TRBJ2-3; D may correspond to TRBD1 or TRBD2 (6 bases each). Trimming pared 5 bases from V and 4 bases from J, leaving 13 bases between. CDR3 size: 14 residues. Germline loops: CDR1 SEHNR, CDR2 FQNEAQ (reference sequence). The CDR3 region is CASSLPGGPDTQYF. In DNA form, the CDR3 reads TGTGCCAGCAGCCTACCCGGGGGCCCAGATACGCAGTATTTT.